The following is a TCR beta chain sequence with its context. This specimen comes from a study of shared clonotypes between healthy human individuals. The healthy adult donors were HIV-negative and reported no recent acute infections or vaccinations. Germline V gene sequence: CDR1 SGHTA, CDR2 FQGNSA. The CDR3 loop spans 18 amino acids. The V end lost 1 base, the J end lost 0 bases, and 16 bases lay between the germline ends. When replicate PCRs were run on sorted subsets, they used about 220 ng DNA, about 30,000 T cell genomes. Clones were read by immunoSEQ multiplex PCR, and TCRdb kept only the in-frame ones, dropping some. Of 2 million to 2.5 million clones in the sample, nearly 97% are singletons; the top ten hold 0.1% to 0.15%.

The TCR sequence derives from a man younger than 30 in good health. The chain carries TRBV7-2 and TRBJ1-5; D not certain. The sequencing input was naive CD4+ T cells sorted from blood. Specified subset: CD45RA+ positively selected. In DNA, the CDR3 is TGTGCCAGCAGCTTAGACATGGAGAGCAGAATTAGCAATCAGCCCCAGCATTTT. It encodes CASSLDMESRISNQPQHF.